The entry that follows covers one TCR beta chain sequence. This CDR3 contains 16 residues. V lost 2 bases, J lost 4 bases, and 12 bases lay in between. Per the germline V gene, CDR1 is MGHRA and CDR2 is YSYEKL. The data were obtained in a study of blood T cell repertoires in COVID-19. Study in general: PBMCs, B-cell-depleted T cells, or T cells were the source of the cDNA or gDNA that made up the material.

Here immunoSEQ multiplex PCR was the method, and the copy in TCRdb shows in-frame clones only, minus some. This sample yields approximately 76,000 clones, of which roughly 89% are seen a single time; around 9% belongs to the top ten. Input material: peripheral blood. The receptor was isolated from a human donor in a cohort sampled during active COVID-19. The chain couples TRBV4-1 to TRBJ1-6; a weak D match, TRBD1 (6 bases). CDR3 coding DNA: TGCGCCAGCAGCCAACAAACCGGGACATATAATTCACCCCTCCACTTT. Translating it yields CASSQQTGTYNSPLHF.